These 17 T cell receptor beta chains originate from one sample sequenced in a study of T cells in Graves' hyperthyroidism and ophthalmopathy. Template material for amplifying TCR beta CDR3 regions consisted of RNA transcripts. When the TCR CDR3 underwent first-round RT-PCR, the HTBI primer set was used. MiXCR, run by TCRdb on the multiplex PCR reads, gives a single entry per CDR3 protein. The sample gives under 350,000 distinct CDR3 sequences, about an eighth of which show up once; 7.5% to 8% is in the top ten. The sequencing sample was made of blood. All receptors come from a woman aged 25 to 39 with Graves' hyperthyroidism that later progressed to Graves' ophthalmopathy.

CDR3 nucleotide sequence: TGTGCCAGCAGTTTAACCAGGGCATGGGGGAATGAGCAGTTCTTC. Translation: CASSLTRAWGNEQFF. The rearrangement links TRBV12-3 or TRBV12-4 to TRBJ2-1; D tentatively reads TRBD1 or TRBD2 (5 bases each). The CDR3 spans 15 residues. Between the trimmed V and J ends, which lost 2 bases and 7 bases, there was a span of 15 bases.

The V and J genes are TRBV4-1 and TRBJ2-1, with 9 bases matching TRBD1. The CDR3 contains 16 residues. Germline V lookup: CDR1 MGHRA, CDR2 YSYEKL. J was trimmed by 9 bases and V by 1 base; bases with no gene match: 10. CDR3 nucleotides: TGCGCCAGCAGCCAAGCTTCGGGACAGGGATCGGGTGAGCAGTTCTTC. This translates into CASSQASGQGSGEQFF.

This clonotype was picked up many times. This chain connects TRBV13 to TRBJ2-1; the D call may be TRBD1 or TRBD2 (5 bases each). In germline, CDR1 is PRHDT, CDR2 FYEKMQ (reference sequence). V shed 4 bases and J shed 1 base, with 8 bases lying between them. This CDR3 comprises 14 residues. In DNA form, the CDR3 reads TGTGCCAGCAGCTCGGGACGGTCCTACAATGAGCAGTTCTTC. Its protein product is CASSSGRSYNEQFF.

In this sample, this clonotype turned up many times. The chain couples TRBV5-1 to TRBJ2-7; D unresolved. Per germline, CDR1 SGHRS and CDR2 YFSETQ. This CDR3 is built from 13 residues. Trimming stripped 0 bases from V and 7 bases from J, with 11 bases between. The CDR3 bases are TGCGCCAGCAGCTTGGAAGGTGCCCCGGAGCAGTACTTC. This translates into CASSLEGAPEQYF.

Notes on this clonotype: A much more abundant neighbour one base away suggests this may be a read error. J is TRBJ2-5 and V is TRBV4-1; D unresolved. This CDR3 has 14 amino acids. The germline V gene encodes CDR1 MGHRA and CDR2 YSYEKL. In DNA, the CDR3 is TGCGCCAGCAGCCAAGTCGAGTTACAAGGGACCCAGTACTTC. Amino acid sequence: CASSQVELQGTQYF.

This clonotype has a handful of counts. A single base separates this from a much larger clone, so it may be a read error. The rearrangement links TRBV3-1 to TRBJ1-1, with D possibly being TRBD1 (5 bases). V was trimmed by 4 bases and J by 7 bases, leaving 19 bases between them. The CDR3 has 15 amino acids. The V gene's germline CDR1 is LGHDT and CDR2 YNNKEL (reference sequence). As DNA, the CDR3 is TGTGCCAGCAGCCCCCTTATTTCAGGGTCCGGTGAAGCTTTCTTT. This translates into CASSPLISGSGEAFF. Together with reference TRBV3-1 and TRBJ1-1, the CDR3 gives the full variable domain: DTAVSQTPKYLVTQMGNDKSIKCEQNLGHDTMYWYKQDSKKFLKIMFSYNNKELIINETVPNRFSPKSPDKAHLNLHINSLELGDSAVYFCASSPLISGSGEAFFGQGTRLTVV.

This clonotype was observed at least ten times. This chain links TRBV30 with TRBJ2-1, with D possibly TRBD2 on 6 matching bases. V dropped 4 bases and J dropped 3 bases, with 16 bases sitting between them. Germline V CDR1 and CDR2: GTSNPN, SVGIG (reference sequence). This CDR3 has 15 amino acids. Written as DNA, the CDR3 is TGTGCCTGGACTCTCGGGAGATCAGACTACAATGAGCAGTTCTTC. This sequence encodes CAWTLGRSDYNEQFF.

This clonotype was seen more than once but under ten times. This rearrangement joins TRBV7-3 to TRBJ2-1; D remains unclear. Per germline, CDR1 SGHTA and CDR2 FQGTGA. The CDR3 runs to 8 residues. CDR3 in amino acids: CWYNEQFF. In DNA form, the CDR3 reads TGTTGGTACAATGAGCAGTTCTTC.

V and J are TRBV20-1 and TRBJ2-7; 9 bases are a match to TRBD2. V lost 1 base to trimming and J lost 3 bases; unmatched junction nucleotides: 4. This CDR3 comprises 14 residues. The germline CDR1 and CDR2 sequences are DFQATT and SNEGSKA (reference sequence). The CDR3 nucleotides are TGCAGTGCTAGAGTAGCTAGCGGGATCTACGAGCAGTACTTC. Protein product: CSARVASGIYEQYF.

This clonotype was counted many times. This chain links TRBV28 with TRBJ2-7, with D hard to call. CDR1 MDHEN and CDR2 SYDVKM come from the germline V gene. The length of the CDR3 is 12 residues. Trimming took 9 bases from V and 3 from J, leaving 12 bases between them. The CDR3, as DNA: TGTGCCAGTGGGGTCTTGGGCTACGAGCAGTACTTC. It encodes CASGVLGYEQYF.

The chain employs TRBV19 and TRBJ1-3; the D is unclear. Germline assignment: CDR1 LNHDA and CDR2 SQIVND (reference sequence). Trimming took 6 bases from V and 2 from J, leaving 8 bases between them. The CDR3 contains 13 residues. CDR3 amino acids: CASRREAGNTIYF. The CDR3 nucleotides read TGTGCCAGTAGAAGGGAAGCTGGAAACACCATATATTTT. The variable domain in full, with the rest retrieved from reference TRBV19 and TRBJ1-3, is DGGITQSPKYLFRKEGQNVTLSCEQNLNHDAMYWYRQDPGQGLRLIYYSQIVNDFQKGDIAEGYSVSREKKESFPLTVTSAQKNPTAFYLCASRREAGNTIYFGEGSWLTVV.

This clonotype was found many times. CDR3 sequence reads: CASSLGGTSSSYEQYF. CDR3 sequence (DNA): TGTGCCAGCAGCTTGGGTGGGACGTCGAGCTCCTACGAGCAGTACTTC. The chain links TRBV5-8 to TRBJ2-7; D possibly uses TRBD1 or TRBD2 (5 bases each). Germline assignment: CDR1 SGHTS and CDR2 YDEGEE. This CDR3 has 16 residues. V lost 0 bases and J lost 0, with 13 bases in between.

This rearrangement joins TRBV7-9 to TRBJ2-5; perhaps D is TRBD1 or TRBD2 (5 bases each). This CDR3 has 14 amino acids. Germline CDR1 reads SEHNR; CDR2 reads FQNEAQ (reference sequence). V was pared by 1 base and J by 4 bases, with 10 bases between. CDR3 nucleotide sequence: TGTGCCAGCAGCTTAGGGGGGATAGGAGAGACCCAGTACTTC. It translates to CASSLGGIGETQYF.

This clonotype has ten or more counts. The DNA of the CDR3 is TGTGCCAGCAGCCGTTGGGCTGCTAGCGGGACCACAGATACGCAGTATTTT. Translated, it gives CASSRWAASGTTDTQYF. The J gene is TRBJ2-3, the V gene TRBV3-1; 9 bases align to TRBD2. V lost 4 bases to trimming and J lost 2 bases; unmatched junction nucleotides: 10. The CDR3 spans 17 residues. Germline CDR1 LGHDT, CDR2 YNNKEL (reference sequence).

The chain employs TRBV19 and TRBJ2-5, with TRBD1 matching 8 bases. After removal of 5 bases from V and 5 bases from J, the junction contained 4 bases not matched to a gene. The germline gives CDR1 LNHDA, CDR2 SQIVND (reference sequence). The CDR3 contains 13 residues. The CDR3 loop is CASSRTGYETQYF. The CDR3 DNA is TGTGCCAGTAGTCGGACAGGGTACGAGACCCAGTACTTC.

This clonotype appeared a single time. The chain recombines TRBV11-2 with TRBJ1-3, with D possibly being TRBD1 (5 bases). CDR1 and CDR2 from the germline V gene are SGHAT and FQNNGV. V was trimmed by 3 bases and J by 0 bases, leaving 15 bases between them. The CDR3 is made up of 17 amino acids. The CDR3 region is CASSFPGRWSSGNTIYF. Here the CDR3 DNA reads TGTGCCAGCAGCTTCCCGGGACGGTGGAGCTCTGGAAACACCATATATTTT.

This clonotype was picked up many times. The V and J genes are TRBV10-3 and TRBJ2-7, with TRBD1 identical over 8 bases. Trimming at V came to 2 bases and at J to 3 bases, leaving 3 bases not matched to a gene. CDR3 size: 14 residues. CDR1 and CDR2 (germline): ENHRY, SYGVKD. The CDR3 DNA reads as TGTGCCATCAGTGAGGACAGGGGCAACTACGAGCAGTACTTC. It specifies CAISEDRGNYEQYF.